This TCR beta chain comes out of a study of Graves' ophthalmopathy and Graves' hyperthyroidism. V lost 2 bases and J lost 4; bases outside the gene matches: 4. Per germline, CDR1 DFQATT and CDR2 SNEGSKA (reference sequence). The CDR3 loop spans 15 amino acids. No progression to ophthalmopathy over 18 months defined stable hyperthyroidism. The study amplified TCR beta CDR3 regions using RNA transcripts. Second-round multiplex PCR followed a first-round RT-PCR using HTBI primers. TCRdb itself ran the multiplex PCR reads through MiXCR, one entry per CDR3 protein. The sample includes hundreds of thousands of distinct CDR3 sequences, 20% to 25% of them seen just once. This clonotype was picked up many times.

The clonotype originates from a woman between 18 and 29 years old with stable Graves' hyperthyroidism. Some clones in this sample may be carry-over from other donors' samples. The sequencing sample was made of peripheral blood. This chain links TRBV20-1 with TRBJ2-7, with TRBD2 matching 14 bases. CDR3 DNA: TGCAGTGCTAGACGACTAGCGGGGGGGGGTTACGAGCAGTACTTC. This gives the protein CSARRLAGGGYEQYF.